Shown below are 14 T cell receptor beta chains from a single sample sequenced in a study of T-cell reconstitution after alpha-beta-depleted transplantation in children. TCRbeta library construction was performed incorporating unique molecular identifiers. Via MiXCR, TCRdb re-called the PCR reads, giving one row per CDR3 protein. Among about 610,000 distinct CDR3 sequences listed, over 9.5% were seen once. Material: PBMCs from the stem cell graft donor, obtained from the stem cell graft. Receptors originate from a human donor who donated a stem cell graft to a child with acute myeloid leukemia.

This clonotype has only a few counts. The chain combines TRBV29-1 with TRBJ2-3; 13 bases fit TRBD2. Looked up from germline, CDR1 is SQVTM and CDR2 is ANQGSEA. This CDR3 comprises 15 residues. V was pared by 6 bases and J by 1 base, with 4 bases of the junction left unmatched. The CDR3 nucleotides read TGCAGCGTCGGGACTAGCGGGGCAGGCACAGATACGCAGTATTTT. Translating it yields CSVGTSGAGTDTQYF.

This rearrangement joins TRBV7-2 to TRBJ2-7; 7 nucleotides align to TRBD2. The CDR3 length is 13 residues. The J segment lost 6 bases and the V segment lost 4 bases, leaving 6 bases of the junction unmatched. CDR1 and CDR2 from the germline V gene are SGHTA and FQGNSA. The CDR3 here is CASSSRLAREQYF. In nucleotides, the CDR3 is TGTGCCAGCAGCTCGCGACTAGCCCGCGAGCAGTACTTC.

This chain connects TRBV27 to TRBJ2-1; 10 bases line up with TRBD2. Germline V gene data show CDR1 as MNHEY and CDR2 as SMNVEV (reference sequence). The V and J ends lost 6 bases and 9 bases, in that order; junction bases with no gene match: 17. This CDR3 comprises 17 residues. The CDR3 protein is CASSPNSGGSGRSEQFF. DNA of the CDR3: TGTGCCAGCAGCCCCAACAGTGGGGGTAGCGGGAGGTCTGAGCAGTTCTTC.

This clonotype was observed once. The chain links TRBV6-2 or TRBV6-3 to TRBJ2-7; 10 positions agree with TRBD2. CDR1 and CDR2 from the germline V gene are MNHEY and SVGEGT. V lost 6 bases and J lost 4; bases outside the gene matches: 6. The CDR3 has 14 residues. The DNA for the CDR3 is TGTGCCAGCAGGCTAGCGGGAGTTTTGTACGAGCAGTACTTC. This translates into CASRLAGVLYEQYF.

V usage is TRBV27 and J usage is TRBJ1-6; a possible D gene is TRBD1 (5 bases). Between the trimmed V and J ends, which lost 3 bases and 7 bases, there was a span of 16 bases. Germline V gene data show CDR1 as MNHEY and CDR2 as SMNVEV (reference sequence). The CDR3 has 16 residues. The CDR3 loop reads CASSLGRQDRNSPLHF. DNA for the CDR3: TGTGCCAGCAGTTTGGGGCGTCAGGATAGGAATTCACCCCTCCACTTT.

Ten or more counts support this clonotype. The V gene is TRBV6-6, the J gene TRBJ1-1; D remains unclear. V was cut by 7 bases and J by 6 bases, with 12 bases left in between. CDR1 is MNHNY and CDR2 is SVGAGI in the germline V gene (reference sequence). The CDR3 consists of 12 residues. CDR3 coding DNA: TGTGCCAGCATAAGAGGCGGGTCTGAAGCTTTCTTT. Translation: CASIRGGSEAFF.

This clonotype was seen many times. The chain links TRBV11-2 to TRBJ2-1; the match to TRBD2 covers 9 bases. CDR1 and CDR2 from the germline V gene are SGHAT and FQNNGV. Unmatched junction bases numbered 1, after V lost 5 bases and J lost 5 bases. CDR3 size: 13 residues. The CDR3 bases are TGTGCCAGCAGCGCTAGCGGGGACAATGAGCAGTTCTTC. Translating it yields CASSASGDNEQFF. Full variable domain (missing parts from reference TRBV11-2 and TRBJ2-1): EAGVAQSPRYKIIEKRQSVAFWCNPISGHATLYWYQQILGQGPKLLIQFQNNGVVDDSQLPKDRFSAERLKGVDSTLKIQPAKLEDSAVYLCASSASGDNEQFFGPGTRLTVL.

The J gene is TRBJ2-1, the V gene TRBV29-1; D possibly corresponds to TRBD1 (6 bases). The CDR3 has 12 amino acids. Germline CDR1 is SQVTM and CDR2 is ANQGSEA. V was clipped by 1 base and J by 8 bases, with 9 bases between them. CDR3 sequence: CSVEGGGYEQFF. The CDR3 nucleotides are TGCAGCGTTGAAGGAGGGGGATATGAGCAGTTCTTC.

This rearrangement joins TRBV2 to TRBJ2-1; 9 bases fit TRBD1. The CDR3 totals 12 residues. CDR1 SNHLY and CDR2 FYNNEI come from the germline V gene. V shed 8 bases and J 9 bases; nucleotides not matched to a gene: 5. This CDR3 is CASLGQGFEQFF. CDR3 DNA sequence: TGTGCCAGCCTAGGACAGGGGTTTGAGCAGTTCTTC.

This clonotype was detected many times. The chain uses TRBV20-1 and TRBJ1-3, with D maybe TRBD1 (6 bases). Trimming removed 6 bases from V and 2 bases from J, with 23 bases in between. This CDR3 has 17 amino acids. Germline CDR1 DFQATT, CDR2 SNEGSKA (reference sequence). CDR3 amino acids: CSAARAADRYAGNTIYF. The CDR3 region has the DNA TGCAGTGCCGCCAGGGCGGCGGACAGATATGCTGGAAACACCATATATTTT.

The V gene is TRBV5-1, the J gene TRBJ2-2; D remains unclear. The CDR3 runs to 13 residues. The V end lost 0 bases, the J end lost 4 bases, and 4 bases lay between the germline ends. Germline values: CDR1 SGHRS, CDR2 YFSETQ. For the CDR3, the DNA is TGCGCCAGCAGCTTGGAGTTCACCGGGGAGCTGTTTTTT. This translates into CASSLEFTGELFF. The whole variable domain, filled in from reference TRBV5-1 and TRBJ2-2, reads KAGVTQTPRYLIKTRGQQVTLSCSPISGHRSVSWYQQTPGQGLQFLFEYFSETQRNKGNFPGRFSGRQFSNSRSEMNVSTLELGDSALYLCASSLEFTGELFFGEGSRLTVL.

This clonotype showed up just a few times. The rearrangement joins TRBV28 to TRBJ2-2, with 11 bases fitting TRBD2. J gave up 1 base and V 6 bases, and 7 bases lay outside the gene matches. CDR1 is MDHEN, CDR2 SYDVKM, per germline. The CDR3 sequence is 17 residues long. The CDR3 loop reads CASSLPGLAGNTGELFF. The DNA for the CDR3 is TGTGCCAGCAGCCTCCCCGGACTAGCGGGGAACACCGGGGAGCTGTTTTTT.

This clonotype was recorded a few times. V gene TRBV12-3 or TRBV12-4 combines with J gene TRBJ2-3, with D possibly matching TRBD2 (5 bases). The CDR3 sequence is 14 residues long. The V and J ends lost 1 base and 4 bases respectively, with 9 bases between them. Here the CDR3 reads CASSLEPGADTQYF. The CDR3 bases are TGTGCCAGCAGTTTAGAACCCGGGGCAGATACGCAGTATTTT.

The chain combines TRBV7-2 with TRBJ2-3, with TRBD2 matching 7 bases. Losses at the gene ends were 5 bases for V and 0 bases for J; bases not matched to a gene: 5. CDR1 and CDR2 from the germline V gene are SGHTA and FQGNSA. The CDR3 is 15 amino acids. CDR3 DNA sequence: TGTGCCAGCAGCGGTTGGGGGGGTAGCACAGATACGCAGTATTTT. It encodes CASSGWGGSTDTQYF.